This TCR beta chain was observed in a study of T-cell memory formation after mild COVID-19 (dated by TCRdb to about 2021). The study in broad terms: Most TCR sequence clusters were specific to one of the two donors. T-cell clones expanding and contracting after mild COVID-19 in a couple of donors were tracked by longitudinal TCRalpha and TCRbeta repertoire sequencing. The cohort was made up of two young adult volunteers, one female and one male, who were previously healthy. Results the study describes overall, beyond this receptor: Whether the second-wave clones peaking on day 37 were SARS-CoV-2 specific was not confirmed. Clones that contracted from day 15 to 85 showed balanced CD4/CD8 phenotypes, whereas a second wave of clones that expanded from day 15 to 37 leaned towards CD4+. Some responding clones were detected in pre-infection memory, which suggested that pre-existing cross-reactive memory T cells had joined the SARS-CoV-2 response. Contracting CD4+ clones were located mainly in the CM and EM memory subsets, whereas CD8+ clones were found to be enriched in EMRA. The study covered only a couple of mild cases, and larger cohorts including severe cases with pre-infection samples were considered necessary.

This clonotype was detected only a few times. Its antigen specificity is not known. No much larger clone is present one base from it, and per-base qualities are unavailable. PBMCs were isolated by Ficoll-Paque density gradient centrifugation. The CDR3 has 15 amino acids, counting the end cysteine and phenylalanine. Only the CDR3 region is kept as DNA, spanning 45 bases read in frame from base 1. From the germline V gene, CDR1 is MNHEY and CDR2 is SVGAGI. V is cut by 8 bases and J by 5 bases, and the space between the germline ends is 16 bases. The instrument given in TCRdb is Illumina NovaSeq 6000. cDNA libraries for TCRalpha and TCRbeta were prepared by 5'RACE using constant-segment primers, with sample barcodes and unique molecular identifiers added. Trizol reagent was used to extract RNA from every sample. The libraries were amplified in two PCR steps, and the second step added a second sample barcode and Illumina TruSeq adapters. Sequencing of libraries was performed on an Illumina NovaSeq with 2 x 150 bp paired-end reads. Under the source paper's analysis protocol: The reads were demultiplexed and collapsed into UMI-guided consensus sequences using migec v1.2.7. Using mixcr v2.1.11, the UMI consensuses were aligned to TRA and TRB V and J templates and assembled into clonotypes. Clonotypes were classified as expanded or contracted when called significant by both edgeR and NoisET, with noise models trained on biological replicates. edgeR calls used a false discovery rate-adjusted p below 0.01 and a log2 fold-change threshold of 1. PCA with hierarchical clustering of max-normalized trajectories of the 1000 most abundant clonotypes was used as exploratory dynamics analysis. Separately sequenced CD4+ and CD8+ repertoires were used to assign the CD4 or CD8 phenotype of responding clones. TCRdb passed the public sequencing reads through fastp at Q25 and MiXCR, retaining productive beta sequences. Records with the same CDR3 protein are collapsed into one entry carrying the most frequent genes and DNA. The V and J calls shown here were made by TCRdb, not taken from the authors' results. The sample data list around 450,000 distinct CDR3 sequences, and approximately 24% of these were observed just once. 7.5% to 10% of the sample goes to the ten largest clones.

This TCR was recovered from an adult woman who had mild COVID-19 (a few samples of this study predate the infection). The sample titles of this study are shuffled in the database, so cell type and time point are left out; the donor was told from shared clones. Here the chain combines TRBV6-5 and TRBJ2-6; matching of 5 bases hints at TRBD1 as the D gene. Sequencing was performed on PBMCs or a T cell subset sorted from them (not recorded which). This receptor has the CDR3 CASAQQGARANVLTF. In nucleotides, the sequence is TGTGCCAGCGCCCAGCAAGGGGCGCGGGCCAACGTCCTGACTTTC.